A selection of T cell receptor beta chains follows, all from one sample in a study of cytomegalovirus exposure and HLA in healthy donors. Sequencing used immunoSEQ multiplex PCR; TCRdb keeps in-frame clones, though not all of them. This sample has around 98,000 clones, with 79% found just once. The specimen was PBMCs. The receptors come from a woman between 40 and 55 years old in good health and CMV-seronegative. Each CDR3 is given with its conserved first and last residue. Rows give clone size only sometimes, using once, few, many, or a class for an expanded clone.

clone_size	v_call	j_call	cdr3_aa
once	TRBV19	TRBJ1-5	CASSDLAGGNQPQHF
.	TRBV7-9	TRBJ2-7	CASSLVAGGSNEQYF
.	TRBV9	TRBJ1-1	CASSVGPGLNSEAFF
few	TRBV5-4	TRBJ2-1	CASPGGRNNNEQFF
.	TRBV5-1	TRBJ2-3	CASSLGQSTDTQYF
.	TRBV14	TRBJ2-2	CASSQEAGGWTGELFF
.	TRBV7-2	TRBJ2-1	CASSLVGTSGSGDYNEQFF
.	TRBV15	TRBJ2-7	CATRSGQRAYEQYF
.	TRBV9	TRBJ2-3	CASSPLGGATDTQYF
.	TRBV9	TRBJ2-7	CASSVGVLTTYEQYF
.	TRBV5-8	TRBJ2-7	CASSQDRLRQYF
.	TRBV5-6	TRBJ2-7	CASSPGTNEQYF
.	TRBV5-6	TRBJ1-1	CASSLEHEAFF
.	TRBV7-9	TRBJ2-3	CASSVRLAGSTDTQYF
.	TRBV6-5	TRBJ1-1	CASSRTGGRTEAFF
many	TRBV27	TRBJ2-7	CASSAGSSYEQYF
.	TRBV9	TRBJ2-7	CASSVDGGSAYEQYF
.	TRBV19	TRBJ1-1	CASIPDRGHTEAFF
few	TRBV6-5	TRBJ1-1	CASRGDNMNTEAFF
.	TRBV18	TRBJ1-5	CASSPEVYQPQHF
.	TRBV6-6	TRBJ1-3	CAITEGISGNTIYF
.	TRBV7-9	TRBJ2-3	CASSLDRDTDTQYF
.	TRBV7-2	TRBJ2-1	CASSLEPAGGNEQFF
.	TRBV27	TRBJ2-7	CASSWKAGRPYEQYF
.	TRBV15	TRBJ2-5	CATSTPRVLAGEETQYF
once	TRBV28	TRBJ1-1	CASSPLGTLINTEAFF
once	TRBV19	TRBJ2-5	CASSMRRDQETQYF
.	TRBV7-2	TRBJ1-1	CASSLRRVQGGGGAEAFF
once	TRBV27	TRBJ1-5	CASSLAGFRYQPQHF
.	TRBV7-9	TRBJ1-1	CASSSPGQTEAFF
.	TRBV10-3	TRBJ1-1	CAIKDRQNTEAFF
.	TRBV11-2	TRBJ2-5	CASSRGGRETQYF
.	TRBV4-1	TRBJ2-7	CASSQVGGEQYF
.	TRBV18	TRBJ1-5	CASSPPSNRDRQPQHF
few	TRBV5-6	TRBJ1-1	CASSWRDRNTEAFF
.	TRBV30	TRBJ2-1	CAWSVIGVYNEQFF
.	TRBV5-5	TRBJ1-2	CASSLTENYGYTF
.	TRBV29-1	TRBJ1-3	CSVEEGRGIIYF
.	TRBV30	TRBJ2-3	CAWSAQRNTDTQYF
.	TRBV7-9	TRBJ1-1	CASSLAGQGATEAFF
.	TRBV28	TRBJ1-5	CASSLPPGQGSSQPQNF
.	TRBV19	TRBJ1-4	CASSRTGGKLFF
once	TRBV15	TRBJ1-3	CATSRSKGVGNTIYF
.	TRBV7-2	TRBJ1-1	CASSPQGTTEAFF
.	TRBV7-2	TRBJ2-1	CASTKPRDRDHEQFF
.	TRBV10-1	TRBJ2-5	CASNSTGLETQYF
.	TRBV27	TRBJ1-6	CASSFGQQRYNSPLHF
.	TRBV15	TRBJ1-4	CATSNSPGYEKLFF
.	TRBV30	TRBJ1-4	CAGSTGTNEKLFF
.	TRBV9	TRBJ2-3	CASSLEGGDSDTQYF
.	TRBV15	TRBJ1-1	CATSTRDTEAFF
.	TRBV5-1	TRBJ2-2	CGSSPSANTGELFF
.	TRBV5-4	TRBJ2-7	CASSLAGETYEQYF
few	TRBV5-1	TRBJ1-5	CASSLRPRTENSNQPQHF
.	TRBV2	TRBJ1-5	CASKDRGNQPQHF
few	TRBV7-9	TRBJ1-2	CASSWGTGEDGYTF
.	TRBV4-1	TRBJ2-7	CASSQEPTSYEQYF
.	TRBV6-1	TRBJ2-7	CASSEGGTAPYEQYF
.	TRBV19	TRBJ2-3	CASKDAGTQYF